The T cell receptor beta chain under discussion was sequenced for a study of blood T cell repertoires in COVID-19. Assay: immunoSEQ multiplex PCR; the TCRdb copy retains only in-frame clones and omits some. The table records 130,000 or so clones, about 91% of them present only once. This clone was observed a single time. This clonotype originated in a man in his fifties or sixties with acute or convalescent COVID-19. Sequencing was done on a sample of peripheral blood.

DNA of the CDR3: TGTGCCAGCAGTGAACTAGCGGGATACAATGAGCAGTTCTTC. Its protein product is CASSELAGYNEQFF. The chain carries TRBV2 and TRBJ2-1; 9 bases are shared with TRBD2. The CDR3 sequence is 14 residues long. CDR1 is SNHLY, CDR2 FYNNEI, per germline. The trim removed 2 bases at V and 4 bases at J, leaving 0 bases unmatched.